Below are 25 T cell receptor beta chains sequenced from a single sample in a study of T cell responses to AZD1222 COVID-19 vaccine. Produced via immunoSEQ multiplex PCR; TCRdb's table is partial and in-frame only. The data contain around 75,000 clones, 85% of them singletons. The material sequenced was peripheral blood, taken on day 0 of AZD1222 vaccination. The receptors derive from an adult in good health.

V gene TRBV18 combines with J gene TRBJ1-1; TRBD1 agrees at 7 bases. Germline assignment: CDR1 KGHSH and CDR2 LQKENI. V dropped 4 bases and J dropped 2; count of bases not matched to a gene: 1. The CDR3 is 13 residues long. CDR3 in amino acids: CASSRDSNTEAFF. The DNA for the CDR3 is TGTGCCAGCTCACGGGACAGCAACACTGAAGCTTTCTTT.

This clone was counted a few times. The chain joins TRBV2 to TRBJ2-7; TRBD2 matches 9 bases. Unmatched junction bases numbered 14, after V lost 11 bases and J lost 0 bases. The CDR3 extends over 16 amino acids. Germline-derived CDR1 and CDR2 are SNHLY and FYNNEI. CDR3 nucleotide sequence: TGTGCCTCCCGGGATAGCGGGGGCCCTAGCTCCTACGAGCAGTACTTC. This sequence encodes CASRDSGGPSSYEQYF.

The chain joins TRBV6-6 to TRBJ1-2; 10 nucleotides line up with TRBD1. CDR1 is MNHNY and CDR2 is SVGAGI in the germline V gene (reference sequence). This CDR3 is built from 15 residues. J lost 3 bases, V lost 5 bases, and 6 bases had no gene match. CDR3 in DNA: TGTGCCAGCAGTAGGGACAGGGGCGAGGACTATGGCTACACCTTC. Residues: CASSRDRGEDYGYTF.

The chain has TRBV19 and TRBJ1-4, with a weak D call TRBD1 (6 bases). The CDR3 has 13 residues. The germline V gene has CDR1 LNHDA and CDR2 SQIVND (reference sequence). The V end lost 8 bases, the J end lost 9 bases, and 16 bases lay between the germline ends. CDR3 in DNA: TGTGCCAGTCAACAGGGAGGGGTGCAAAAACTGTTTTTT. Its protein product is CASQQGGVQKLFF.

The CDR3 DNA sequence: TGTGCCGCAGGGGAGGCAGATACGCAGTATTTT. This sequence encodes CAAGEADTQYF. This sequence joins TRBV30 and TRBJ2-3; possibly TRBD1 or TRBD2 for D (6 bases each). The length of the CDR3 is 11 residues. Germline V gene data show CDR1 as GTSNPN and CDR2 as SVGIG (reference sequence). Trimming removed 8 bases from V and 4 bases from J, with 10 bases in between.

In DNA, the CDR3 is TGTGCCAGCTCACCAGAGGACCTCTCGAGCGAGCAGTACTTC. This gives the protein CASSPEDLSSEQYF. The chain employs TRBV18 and TRBJ2-7; D gene uncertain. The V gene lost 2 bases and the J gene lost 6 bases, with 14 bases spanning the gap. CDR1 is KGHSH, CDR2 LQKENI, per germline. The CDR3 spans 14 residues.

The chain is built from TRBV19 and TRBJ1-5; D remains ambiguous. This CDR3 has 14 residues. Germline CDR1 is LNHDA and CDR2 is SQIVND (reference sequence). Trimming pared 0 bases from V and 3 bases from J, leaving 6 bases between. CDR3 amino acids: CASSIDNLNQPQHF. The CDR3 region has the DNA TGTGCCAGTAGTATAGACAACCTCAATCAGCCCCAGCATTTT.

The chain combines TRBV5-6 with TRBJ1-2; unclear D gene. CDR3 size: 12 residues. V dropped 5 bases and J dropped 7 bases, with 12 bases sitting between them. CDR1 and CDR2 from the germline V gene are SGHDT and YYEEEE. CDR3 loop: CASSYPRFGYTF. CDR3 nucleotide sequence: TGTGCCAGCAGTTATCCTCGGTTTGGCTACACCTTC.

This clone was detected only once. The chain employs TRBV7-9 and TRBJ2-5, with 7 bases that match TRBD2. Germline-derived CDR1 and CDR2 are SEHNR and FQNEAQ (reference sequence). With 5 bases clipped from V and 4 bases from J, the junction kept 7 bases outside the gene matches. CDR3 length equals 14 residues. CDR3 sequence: CASSRPGRTETQYF. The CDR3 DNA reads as TGTGCCAGCAGCCGCCCCGGGAGGACAGAGACCCAGTACTTC.

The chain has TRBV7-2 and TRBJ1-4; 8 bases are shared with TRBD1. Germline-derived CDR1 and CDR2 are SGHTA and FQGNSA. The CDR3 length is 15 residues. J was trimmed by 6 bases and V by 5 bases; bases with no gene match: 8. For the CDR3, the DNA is TGTGCCAGCAGCAAAGGCTCGACAGGGGATGAAAAACTGTTTTTT. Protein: CASSKGSTGDEKLFF.

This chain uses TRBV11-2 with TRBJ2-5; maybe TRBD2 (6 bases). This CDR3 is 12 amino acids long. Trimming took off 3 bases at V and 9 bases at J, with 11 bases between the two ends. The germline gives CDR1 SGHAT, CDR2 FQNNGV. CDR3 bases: TGTGCCAGCAGCTTGGACGGGACTTCCCAGTACTTC. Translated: CASSLDGTSQYF.

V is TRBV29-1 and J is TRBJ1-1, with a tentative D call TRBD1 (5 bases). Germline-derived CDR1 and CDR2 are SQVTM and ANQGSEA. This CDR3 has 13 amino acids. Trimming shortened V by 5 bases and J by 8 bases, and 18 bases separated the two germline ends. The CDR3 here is CSVYPQLEGEAFF. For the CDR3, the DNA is TGCAGCGTTTATCCCCAATTGGAGGGGGAAGCTTTCTTT. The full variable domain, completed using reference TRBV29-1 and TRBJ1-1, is SAVISQKPSRDICQRGTSLTIQCQVDSQVTMMFWYRQQPGQSLTLIATANQGSEATYESGFVIDKFPISRPNLTFSTLTVSNMSPEDSSIYLCSVYPQLEGEAFFGQGTRLTVV.

The DNA for the CDR3 is TGCGCCAGCAGCCCCCGGACAGGGTCTCCGTCTGGAAACACCATATATTTT. It is translated as CASSPRTGSPSGNTIYF. The chain combines TRBV5-1 with TRBJ1-3; the match to TRBD1 covers 8 bases. CDR3 size: 17 residues. Germline CDR1 is SGHRS and CDR2 is YFSETQ. Trimming took 4 bases from V and 1 from J; bases not matched to a gene: 10.

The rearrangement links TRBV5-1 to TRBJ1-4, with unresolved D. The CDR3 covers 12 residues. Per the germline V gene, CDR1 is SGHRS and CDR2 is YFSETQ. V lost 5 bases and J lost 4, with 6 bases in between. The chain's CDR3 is CASSWDNEKLFF. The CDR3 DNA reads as TGCGCCAGCAGTTGGGATAATGAAAAACTGTTTTTT.

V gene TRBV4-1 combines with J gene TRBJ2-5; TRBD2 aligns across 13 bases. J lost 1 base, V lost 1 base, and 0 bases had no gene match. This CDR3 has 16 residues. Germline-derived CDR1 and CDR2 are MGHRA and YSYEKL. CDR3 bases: TGCGCCAGCAGCCAAGGACTAGCGGGGGGCCAAGAGACCCAGTACTTC. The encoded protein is CASSQGLAGGQETQYF.

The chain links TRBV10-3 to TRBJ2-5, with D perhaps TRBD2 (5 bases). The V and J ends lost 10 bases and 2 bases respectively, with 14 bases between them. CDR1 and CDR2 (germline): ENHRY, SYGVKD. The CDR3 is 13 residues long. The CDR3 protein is CASSGVPQETQYF. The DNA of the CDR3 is TGTGCCAGCTCCGGGGTTCCGCAAGAGACCCAGTACTTC.

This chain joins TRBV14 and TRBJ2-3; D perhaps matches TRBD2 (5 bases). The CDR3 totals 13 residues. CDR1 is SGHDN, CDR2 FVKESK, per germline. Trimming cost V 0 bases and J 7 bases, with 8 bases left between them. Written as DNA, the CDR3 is TGTGCCAGCAGCCAAGATATCGGGAATACGCAGTATTTT. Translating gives CASSQDIGNTQYF. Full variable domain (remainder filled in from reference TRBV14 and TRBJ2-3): EAGVTQFPSHSVIEKGQTVTLRCDPISGHDNLYWYRRVMGKEIKFLLHFVKESKQDESGMPNNRFLAERTGGTYSTLKVQPAELEDSGVYFCASSQDIGNTQYFGPGTRLTVL.

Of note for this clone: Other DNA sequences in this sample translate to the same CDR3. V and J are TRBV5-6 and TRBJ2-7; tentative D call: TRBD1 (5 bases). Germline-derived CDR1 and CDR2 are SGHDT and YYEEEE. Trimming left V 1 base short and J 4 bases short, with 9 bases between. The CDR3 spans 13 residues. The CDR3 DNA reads TGTGCCAGCAGCTTGTCAGGGTTGTACGAGCAGTACTTC. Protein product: CASSLSGLYEQYF. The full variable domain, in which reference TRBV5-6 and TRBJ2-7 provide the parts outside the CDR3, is DAGVTQSPTHLIKTRGQQVTLRCSPKSGHDTVSWYQQALGQGPQFIFQYYEEEERQRGNFPDRFSGHQFPNYSSELNVNALLLGDSALYLCASSLSGLYEQYFGPGTRLTVT.

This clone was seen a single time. CDR3 protein: CASSLEASGNTEAFF. The CDR3 DNA follows: TGTGCCAGCAGCTTAGAGGCCAGTGGGAACACTGAAGCTTTCTTT. The chain uses TRBV11-2 and TRBJ1-1, with D unclear. Germline V gives CDR1 SGHAT, CDR2 FQNNGV. V was cut by 0 bases and J by 1 base, with 9 bases left in between. The CDR3 consists of 15 residues.

DNA of the CDR3: TGTGCCAGCAGCCCGTCCACTGAGCAGTTCTTC. It yields the protein CASSPSTEQFF. The V and J genes are TRBV6-2 or TRBV6-3 and TRBJ2-1; no firm D call. The germline V gene encodes CDR1 MNHEY and CDR2 SVGEGT. With 6 bases removed from V and 9 bases from J, the gap between germline ends came to 9 bases. The CDR3 spans 11 residues.

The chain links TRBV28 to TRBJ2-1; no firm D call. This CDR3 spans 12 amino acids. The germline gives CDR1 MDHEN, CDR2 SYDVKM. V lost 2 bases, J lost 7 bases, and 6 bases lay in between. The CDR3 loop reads CASSLNGNEQFF. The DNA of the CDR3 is TGTGCCAGCAGTTTAAACGGGAATGAGCAGTTCTTC.

The CDR3 nucleotides read TGTGCCAGCAGTCTGGACAGACGATATGGCTACACCTTC. Amino acids: CASSLDRRYGYTF. The chain carries TRBV28 and TRBJ1-2; a weak D match, TRBD1 (6 bases). The germline V gene encodes CDR1 MDHEN and CDR2 SYDVKM. With 5 bases removed from V and 5 bases from J, the gap between germline ends came to 12 bases. The length of the CDR3 is 13 residues.

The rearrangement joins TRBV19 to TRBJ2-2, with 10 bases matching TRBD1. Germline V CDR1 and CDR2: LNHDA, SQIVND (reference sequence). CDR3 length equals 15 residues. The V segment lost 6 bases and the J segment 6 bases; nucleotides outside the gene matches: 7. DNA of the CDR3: TGTGCCAGTAGGATCCTGACAGGGGGCCCCGGGGAGCTGTTTTTT. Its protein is CASRILTGGPGELFF.

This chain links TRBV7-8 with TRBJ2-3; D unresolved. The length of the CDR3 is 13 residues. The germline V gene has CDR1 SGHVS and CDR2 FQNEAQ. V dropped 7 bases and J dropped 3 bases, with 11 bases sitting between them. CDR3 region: CASTSWSTDTQYF. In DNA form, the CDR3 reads TGTGCCAGCACCTCATGGTCGACAGATACGCAGTATTTT.

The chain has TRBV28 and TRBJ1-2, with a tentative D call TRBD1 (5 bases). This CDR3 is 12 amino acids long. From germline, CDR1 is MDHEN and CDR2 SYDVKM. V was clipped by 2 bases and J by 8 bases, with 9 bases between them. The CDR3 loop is CASSLAGGGYTF. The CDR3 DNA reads TGTGCCAGCAGTTTAGCGGGGGGAGGCTACACCTTC.